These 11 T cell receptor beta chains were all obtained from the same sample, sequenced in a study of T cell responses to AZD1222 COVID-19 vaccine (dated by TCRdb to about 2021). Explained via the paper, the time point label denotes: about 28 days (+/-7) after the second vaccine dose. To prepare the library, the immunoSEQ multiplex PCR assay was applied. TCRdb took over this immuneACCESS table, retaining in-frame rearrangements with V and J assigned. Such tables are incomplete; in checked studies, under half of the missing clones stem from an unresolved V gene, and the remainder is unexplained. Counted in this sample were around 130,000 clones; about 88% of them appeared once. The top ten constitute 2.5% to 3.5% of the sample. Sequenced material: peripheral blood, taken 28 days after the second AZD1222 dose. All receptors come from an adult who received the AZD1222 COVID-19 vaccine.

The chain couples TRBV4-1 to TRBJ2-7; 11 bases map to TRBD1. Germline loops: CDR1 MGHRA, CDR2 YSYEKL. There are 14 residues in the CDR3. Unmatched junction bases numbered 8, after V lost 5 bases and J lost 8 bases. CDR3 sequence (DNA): TGCGCCAGCAGCACCCCGGGACAGGGGGTTCAGCAGTACTTC. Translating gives CASSTPGQGVQQYF.

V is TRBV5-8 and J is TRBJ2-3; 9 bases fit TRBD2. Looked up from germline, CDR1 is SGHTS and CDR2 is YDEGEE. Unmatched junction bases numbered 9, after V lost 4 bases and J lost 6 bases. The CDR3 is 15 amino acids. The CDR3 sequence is CASSPGLAGTDTQYF. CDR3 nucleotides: TGTGCCAGCAGCCCGGGACTAGCAGGGACGGATACGCAGTATTTT.

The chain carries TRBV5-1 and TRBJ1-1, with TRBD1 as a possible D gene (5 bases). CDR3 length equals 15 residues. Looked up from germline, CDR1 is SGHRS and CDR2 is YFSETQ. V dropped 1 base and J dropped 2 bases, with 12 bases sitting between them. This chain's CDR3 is CASSLLGRGNTEAFF. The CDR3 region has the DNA TGCGCCAGCAGCTTGTTAGGTAGGGGAAACACTGAAGCTTTCTTT.

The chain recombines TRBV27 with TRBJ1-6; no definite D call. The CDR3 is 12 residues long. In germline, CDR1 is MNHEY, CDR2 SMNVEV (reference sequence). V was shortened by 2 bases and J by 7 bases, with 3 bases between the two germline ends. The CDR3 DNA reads TGTGCCAGCAGTTTACTAAATTCACCCCTCCACTTT. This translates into CASSLLNSPLHF.

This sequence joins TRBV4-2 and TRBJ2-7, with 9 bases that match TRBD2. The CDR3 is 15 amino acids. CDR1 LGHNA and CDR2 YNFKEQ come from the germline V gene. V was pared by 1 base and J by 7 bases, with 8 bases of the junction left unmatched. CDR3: CASSQVVSGSGEQYF. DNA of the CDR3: TGTGCCAGCAGCCAAGTCGTTAGCGGGAGTGGAGAGCAGTACTTC.

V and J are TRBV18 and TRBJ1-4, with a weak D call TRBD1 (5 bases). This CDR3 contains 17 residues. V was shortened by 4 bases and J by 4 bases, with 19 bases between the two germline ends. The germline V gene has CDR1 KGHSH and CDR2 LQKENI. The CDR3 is CASSRNEPGLFNEKLFF. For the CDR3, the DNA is TGTGCCAGCTCACGAAACGAGCCGGGGCTATTTAATGAAAAACTGTTTTTT.

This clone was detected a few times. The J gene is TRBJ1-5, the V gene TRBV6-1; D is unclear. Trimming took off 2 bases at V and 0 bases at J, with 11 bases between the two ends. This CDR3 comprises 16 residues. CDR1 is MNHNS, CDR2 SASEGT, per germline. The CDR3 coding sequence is TGTGCCAGCAGTGAATTCATATCAGGTAGCAATCAGCCCCAGCATTTT. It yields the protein CASSEFISGSNQPQHF.

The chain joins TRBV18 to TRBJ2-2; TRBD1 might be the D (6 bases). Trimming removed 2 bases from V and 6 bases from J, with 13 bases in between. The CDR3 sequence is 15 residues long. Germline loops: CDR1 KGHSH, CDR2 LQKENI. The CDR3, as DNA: TGTGCCAGCTCACCAAATCGCAGGGGACCCGGGGAGCTGTTTTTT. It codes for CASSPNRRGPGELFF.

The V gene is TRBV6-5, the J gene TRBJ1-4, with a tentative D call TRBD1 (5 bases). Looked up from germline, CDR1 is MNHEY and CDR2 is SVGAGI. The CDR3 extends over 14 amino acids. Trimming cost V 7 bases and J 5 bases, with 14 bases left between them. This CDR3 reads CASNRPWGNEKLFF. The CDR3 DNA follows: TGTGCCAGCAACCGACCTTGGGGGAATGAAAAACTGTTTTTT.

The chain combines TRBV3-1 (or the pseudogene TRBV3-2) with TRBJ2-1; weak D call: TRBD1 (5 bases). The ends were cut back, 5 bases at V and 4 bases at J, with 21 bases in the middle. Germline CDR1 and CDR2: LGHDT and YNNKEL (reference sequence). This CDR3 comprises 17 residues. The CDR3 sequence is CASSAVQGSSPYNEQFF. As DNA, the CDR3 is TGTGCCAGCAGCGCAGTTCAGGGTAGTTCCCCGTACAATGAGCAGTTCTTC.

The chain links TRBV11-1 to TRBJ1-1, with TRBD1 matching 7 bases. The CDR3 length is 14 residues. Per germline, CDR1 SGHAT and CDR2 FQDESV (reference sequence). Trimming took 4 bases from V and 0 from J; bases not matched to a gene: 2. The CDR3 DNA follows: TGTGCCAGCAGCTCTGACAGGGTGAACACTGAAGCTTTCTTT. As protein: CASSSDRVNTEAFF.